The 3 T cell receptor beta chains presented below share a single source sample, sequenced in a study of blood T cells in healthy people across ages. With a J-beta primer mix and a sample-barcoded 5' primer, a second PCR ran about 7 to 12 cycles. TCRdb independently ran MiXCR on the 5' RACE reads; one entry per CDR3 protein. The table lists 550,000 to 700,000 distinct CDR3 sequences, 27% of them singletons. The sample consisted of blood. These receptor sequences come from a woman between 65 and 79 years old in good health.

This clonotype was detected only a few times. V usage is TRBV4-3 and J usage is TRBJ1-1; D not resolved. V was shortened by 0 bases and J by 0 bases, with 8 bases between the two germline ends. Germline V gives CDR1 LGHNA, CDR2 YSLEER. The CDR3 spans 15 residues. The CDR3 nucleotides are TGCGCCAGCAGCCAAGATCTAGGGTTGAACACTGAAGCTTTCTTT. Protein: CASSQDLGLNTEAFF.

CDR3 sequence reads: CAWTYGETQYF. CDR3 coding DNA: TGTGCCTGGACCTACGGAGAGACCCAGTACTTC. V gene TRBV30 combines with J gene TRBJ2-5; no clear D. CDR3 size: 11 residues. Germline CDR1 GTSNPN, CDR2 SVGIG (reference sequence). Trimming shortened V by 4 bases and J by 4 bases, and 7 bases separated the two germline ends. The full variable domain, rest sourced from reference TRBV30 and TRBJ2-5, is SQTIHQWPATLVQPVGSPLSLECTVEGTSNPNLYWYRQAAGRGLQLLFYSVGIGQISSEVPQNLSASRPQDRQFILSSKKLLLSDSGFYLCAWTYGETQYFGPGTRLLVL.

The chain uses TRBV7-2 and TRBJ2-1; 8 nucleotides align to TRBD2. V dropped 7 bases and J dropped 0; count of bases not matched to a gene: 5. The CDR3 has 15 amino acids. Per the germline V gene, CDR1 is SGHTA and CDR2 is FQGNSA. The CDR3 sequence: CASNPAGGSYNEQFF. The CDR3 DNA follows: TGTGCCAGCAACCCGGCGGGAGGCTCCTACAATGAGCAGTTCTTC.